Sequencing of this T cell receptor (beta chain) was carried out in a study of blood T cell repertoires in COVID-19. CDR1 is LNHDA, CDR2 SQIVND, per germline (reference sequence). The length of the CDR3 is 14 residues. With 6 bases removed from V and 4 bases from J, the gap between germline ends came to 13 bases. This table comes from immunoSEQ multiplex PCR, and its TCRdb copy is limited to in-frame clones, with some not included. This sample has roughly 160,000 clones, with 84% found just once. The source of this sequence is a man aged 70-80 years with active or convalescent COVID-19. The chain carries TRBV19 and TRBJ1-3, with D possibly TRBD1 on 5 matching bases. The sequenced sample was peripheral blood. The CDR3 DNA sequence: TGTGCCAGTAGCCCGGGGGGGTCCGGAAACACCATATATTTT. It specifies CASSPGGSGNTIYF.